This T cell receptor beta chain was identified in a study of beta chain features in type 1 diabetes. Sequencing targeted expressed TCRB transcripts, as all isolated RNA had been reverse transcribed. Produced via immunoSEQ multiplex PCR; TCRdb's table is partial and in-frame only. This table holds hundreds of thousands of clones, roughly a sixth found once. Researchers reported sorting CD4+ naive, central memory, regulatory and stem cell-like memory cells via CD45RO/CCR7/CD25/CD127/CD95/CD27. The germline gives CDR1 SGHNT, CDR2 YENEEA. V dropped 0 bases and J dropped 0 bases, with 6 bases sitting between them. The CDR3 spans 15 residues. Regarding the study as a whole: Whether TCRB rearrangement is influenced by HLA type went unresolved here. Type 1 diabetes patients had TCRB CDR3s that were shorter (moderately but significantly so) in all four CD4+ subsets. The naive, central memory and Treg TCRB repertoires showed an apparent similarity that was greater among patients than among healthy donors.

This clone occurred a few times. Its antigen is unidentified. The rearrangement links TRBV11-3 to TRBJ2-1, with D possibly called TRBD1 or TRBD2 (5 bases each). This receptor was obtained from a woman in her late teens or twenties in good health. Sample: naive CD4+ T cells from blood. The CDR3, as DNA: TGTGCCAGCAGCTTAGAGGGGGTCTCCTACAATGAGCAGTTCTTC. Residues: CASSLEGVSYNEQFF. Using reference TRBV11-3 and TRBJ2-1 for the parts outside the CDR3, the full variable domain is EAGVVQSPRYKIIEKKQPVAFWCNPISGHNTLYWYLQNLGQGPELLIRYENEEAVDDSQLPKDRFSAERLKGVDSTLKIQPAELGDSAVYLCASSLEGVSYNEQFFGPGTRLTVL.